This T cell receptor beta chain comes out of a study of cytomegalovirus exposure and HLA in healthy donors. As for the study in general: Roughly 180 million T cells yielded some 100 million unique TCR beta sequences, as an earlier analysis found.

The study's findings and limits: Earlier findings revealed that most TCR beta V segments proved productive either about 90% or about 30% of the time.

Primers for the PCR totalled 60 Vbeta and 13 Jbeta. The repertoire was sequenced with immunoSEQ multiplex PCR; TCRdb's copy has only in-frame clones and lacks some. Among over 100,000 clones listed, over 75% were seen once. In the case of this clone: Its target is unknown.

The germline CDR1 and CDR2 sequences are SGHTA and FQGNSA. The CDR3 length is 15 residues. Trimming at V came to 3 bases and at J to 4 bases, leaving 6 bases not matched to a gene. The genes are TRBV7-2 and TRBJ2-7; TRBD1 aligns across 10 bases. The clonotype originates from a man in his forties or fifties in good health and CMV-seropositive. Material for sequencing was PBMCs. The CDR3 DNA follows: TGTGCCAGCAGCTTGAGGGACAGGGGAGGTTACGAGCAGTACTTC. Translation: CASSLRDRGGYEQYF.